Listed below are T cell receptor beta chains from one sample, sequenced in a study of blood T cell repertoires in COVID-19. Using immunoSEQ multiplex PCR, the repertoire was profiled, and TCRdb retains in-frame clones only, with some absent. This sample has approximately 98,000 clones, with roughly 80% found just once. The sample consisted of peripheral blood. The receptors shown here come from a woman older than 75 with acute or convalescent COVID-19. Both conserved end residues are part of each CDR3. A D gene is named only where the DNA matches it firmly. The size of a clone is reported for some rows only, either as once, few or many, or as a class for expanded clones.

-	TRBV27	TRBJ2-1	-	TGTGCCAGCAGTTTAAGGGGAAACACCTACAATGAGCAGTTCTTC	CASSLRGNTYNEQFF
-	TRBV5-4	TRBJ1-5	-	TGTGCCAGCAGCTTGGACTCTACAGGGTGGGACTTT	CASSLDSTGWDF
TRBD1	TRBV29-1	TRBJ2-1	-	TGCAGCGCGGCGACAGGGGGCTATGAGCAGTTCTTC	CSAATGGYEQFF
-	TRBV28	TRBJ1-1	-	TGTGCCAGCAGTTTCTCGGGGACTCGCCCAGGAGCTTTCTTT	CASSFSGTRPGAFF
-	TRBV11-1	TRBJ2-7	-	TGTGCCAGCAGCTTAGGGAGTACGCTATACTTC	CASSLGSTLYF
TRBD1	TRBV4-3	TRBJ2-7	-	TGCGCCAGCAGCCAAGTTGTGGCAGGGGGTTCCTACGAGCAGTACTTC	CASSQVVAGGSYEQYF
TRBD2	TRBV4-3	TRBJ2-3	once	TGCGCCAGCAGCCAAGATGGGGCTAGCGGGGGGGCGTCAAGCACAGATACGCAGTATTTT	CASSQDGASGGASSTDTQYF
-	TRBV29-1	TRBJ2-1	-	TGCAGCGTTGAGGGGGGGGCAGCCTACAATGAGCAGTTCTTC	CSVEGGAAYNEQFF
-	TRBV5-1	TRBJ1-1	few	TGCGCCAGCAGCTTGGCGGCAGGGGATTTTTCTGAAGCTTTCTTT	CASSLAAGDFSEAFF
TRBD2	TRBV4-3	TRBJ2-5	-	TGCGCCAGCAGCCAAGGATATCAGACTGGGCGGGGGGGTCCCAAAGAGACCCAGTACTTC	CASSQGYQTGRGGPKETQYF
-	TRBV6-6	TRBJ1-1	-	TGTGCCAGCAGTTTCACGGTGAACACTGAAGCTTTCTTT	CASSFTVNTEAFF
-	TRBV10-3	TRBJ1-1	-	TGTGCCATCGGCCGGGACTTAGACACTGAAGCTTTCTTT	CAIGRDLDTEAFF
TRBD1	TRBV6-5	TRBJ1-1	-	TGTGCCAGCAGAGGGTACAGGGGTCTGAACACTGAAGCTTTCTTT	CASRGYRGLNTEAFF
TRBD2	TRBV24-1	TRBJ2-3	-	TGTGCCACCAGTGGCGGGGGGGGGAGGAACACAGATACGCAGTATTTT	CATSGGGGRNTDTQYF
-	TRBV7-9	TRBJ1-2	once	TGTGCCAGCAGCCGGATTGACTGGGGCTACACCTTC	CASSRIDWGYTF
-	TRBV29-1	TRBJ2-3	-	TGCAGCGTTGAAGCTACCGGGACTGGTTCCACAGATACGCAGTATTTT	CSVEATGTGSTDTQYF
TRBD1	TRBV4-1	TRBJ2-2	few	TGCGCCAGCAGCTACCGGGACAGGACCACCGGGGAGCTGTTTTTT	CASSYRDRTTGELFF
TRBD1	TRBV12-3/TRBV12-4	TRBJ1-6	few	TGTGCCAGCAGTTCCACAGGGGGCCCCCTCCACTTT	CASSSTGGPLHF
-	TRBV30	TRBJ1-5	-	TGTGCCTGGAGTGTACGGGGGGGGGACCAGCCCCAGCATTTT	CAWSVRGGDQPQHF
TRBD1	TRBV5-1	TRBJ1-3	once	TGCGCCAGCAGTCGGGACAGTTCCTCTGGAAACACCATATATTTT	CASSRDSSSGNTIYF
-	TRBV19	TRBJ1-5	-	TGTGCCAGTAGTATGGGGGCGGGGGGCCGGCAGCCCCAGCATTTT	CASSMGAGGRQPQHF
TRBD1	TRBV5-1	TRBJ1-6	-	TGCGCCAGCAGCATGGGACAGGGGAATTCACCCCTCCACTTT	CASSMGQGNSPLHF
-	TRBV7-2	TRBJ2-5	-	TGTGCCAGCAGCTGGTCCACGGCCCAGTACTTC	CASSWSTAQYF
-	TRBV24-1	TRBJ2-2	-	TGTGCCACCAGTCAACGGGGTTACACCGGGGAGCTGTTTTTT	CATSQRGYTGELFF
TRBD2	TRBV2	TRBJ2-2	-	TGTGCCAGCAGTACTAGCGGAAACACCGGGGAGCTGTTTTTT	CASSTSGNTGELFF
-	TRBV6-1	TRBJ1-2	-	TGTGCCAGCACCAGCGTCGGGGGCTACACCTTC	CASTSVGGYTF
-	TRBV2	TRBJ1-1	once	TGTGCCAGCCCCAAAGGGCAGGGTGGGGATGAAGCTTTCTTT	CASPKGQGGDEAFF
-	TRBV27	TRBJ2-7	once	TGTGCCAGCAGTTCGCGAACCGCGGGTTTGTACGAGCAGTACTTC	CASSSRTAGLYEQYF
-	TRBV3-1/TRBV3-2	TRBJ1-1	few	TGTGCCAGCAGCCAGCAAAAGAGCCGCCCTGAAGCTTTCTTT	CASSQQKSRPEAFF
TRBD1	TRBV14	TRBJ2-1	-	TGTGCCAGCAGCCAATTAGGACAGGGCCCCTGGGATGAGCAGTTCTTC	CASSQLGQGPWDEQFF
TRBD1	TRBV7-9	TRBJ1-2	once	TGTGCCAGCAGCGCCGGACAGGGGGCGAATGGCTACACCTTC	CASSAGQGANGYTF
-	TRBV6-2/TRBV6-3	TRBJ1-1	-	TGTGCCAGCAGTTACAGGAGGGCAGGGAACACTGAAGCTTTCTTT	CASSYRRAGNTEAFF
TRBD2	TRBV5-1	TRBJ2-3	few	TGCGCCAGCAGCGTTCCCGGGACTAGCGGAATTCCTAGCACAGATACGCAGTATTTT	CASSVPGTSGIPSTDTQYF
TRBD1	TRBV6-1	TRBJ1-5	once	TGTGCCAGCAGTGAGGGGACAGGGGGCTTTCAGCCCCAGCATTTT	CASSEGTGGFQPQHF
-	TRBV11-2	TRBJ1-2	-	TGTGCCAGCAGCTTGGGTGGGCAGGGGTTAGGCGGCTACACCTTC	CASSLGGQGLGGYTF
TRBD2	TRBV5-1	TRBJ2-1	-	TGCGCCAGCAGCGGCGGCGGGGGGGCGTTCTTTGAGCAGTTCTTC	CASSGGGGAFFEQFF
-	TRBV7-3	TRBJ1-2	-	TGTGCCAGCAGCTCGAACGGAGACAAAACAGGGTATGGCTACACCTTC	CASSSNGDKTGYGYTF
TRBD2	TRBV5-1	TRBJ2-3	-	TGCGCCAGCAGCTCAGCGGGGCGGGGGGGCACAGATACGCAGTATTTT	CASSSAGRGGTDTQYF
TRBD1	TRBV11-2	TRBJ1-1	-	TGTGCCAGCAGCATTGACAGGGTGAACACTGAAGCTTTCTTT	CASSIDRVNTEAFF
TRBD1	TRBV23-1	TRBJ2-3	few	TGCGCCAGCAGCCATACGACAGGGGCCCACACAGATACGCAGTATTTT	CASSHTTGAHTDTQYF
-	TRBV6-2/TRBV6-3	TRBJ2-2	-	TGTGCCAGCAGTCCGGGTCTGACAGCGAACACCGGGGAGCTGTTTTTT	CASSPGLTANTGELFF
-	TRBV27	TRBJ1-4	-	TGTGCCAGCCGGCGGTCGAGCCCCGAGAATGAAAAACTGTTTTTT	CASRRSSPENEKLFF
-	TRBV7-9	TRBJ2-3	-	TGTGCCAGCATCAGGACTGCTAGCACAGATACGCAGTATTTT	CASIRTASTDTQYF
-	TRBV6-2/TRBV6-3	TRBJ1-2	-	TGTGCCAGCAGTCTATTCCTCTATGGCTACACCTTC	CASSLFLYGYTF
-	TRBV19	TRBJ1-2	few	TGTGCCAGTAGTGCGGGACGGCAGATAACTAACTATGGCTACACCTTC	CASSAGRQITNYGYTF
TRBD1	TRBV16	TRBJ1-5	-	TGTGCCAGCAGCCTAGACAGGGGTCAGCCCCAGCATTTT	CASSLDRGQPQHF
TRBD1	TRBV28	TRBJ1-1	few	TGTGCCAGCAGTACTACAGGGGGCATGAACACTGAAGCTTTCTTT	CASSTTGGMNTEAFF